Below are 9 T cell receptor beta chains sequenced from a single sample in a study of OX40 agonist ivuxolimab in advanced cancers. Libraries were prepared by immunoSEQ multiplex PCR; TCRdb keeps only in-frame clonotypes and omits some of them. The data hold over 100,000 clones, with about nine tenths observed a single time. Sequencing was performed on CD4+ or CD8+ T cells sorted from blood, taken in a trial of the OX40 agonist ivuxolimab. These receptors all stem from an adult with an advanced solid tumor such as melanoma, head and neck, liver or kidney cancer.

The V and J genes are TRBV28 and TRBJ1-2; 10 positions match TRBD1. The germline gives CDR1 MDHEN, CDR2 SYDVKM. The CDR3 sequence is 15 residues long. Trimming at V came to 4 bases and at J to 5 bases, leaving 7 bases not matched to a gene. CDR3 sequence reads: CASSSGTGAFYGYTF. The CDR3 region has the DNA TGTGCCAGCAGTTCCGGGACAGGGGCTTTTTATGGCTACACCTTC.

This clone was picked up a small number of times. This chain uses TRBV9 with TRBJ1-1; D is uncertain. V was trimmed by 0 bases and J by 2 bases, leaving 8 bases between them. Germline-derived CDR1 and CDR2 are SGDLS and YYNGEE. CDR3 length: 14 amino acids. The CDR3 DNA is TGTGCCAGCAGCGTAGTTGACAAAAACACTGAAGCTTTCTTT. Protein product: CASSVVDKNTEAFF.

The CDR3 coding sequence is TGTGCCAGCAGCGCCTCCGGGACAGAGAACACTGAAGCTTTCTTT. As protein: CASSASGTENTEAFF. This sequence joins TRBV9 and TRBJ1-1; TRBD1 matches 7 bases. From germline, CDR1 is SGDLS and CDR2 YYNGEE. The V and J ends lost 3 bases and 1 base, in that order; junction bases with no gene match: 6. The CDR3 has 15 amino acids.

The CDR3 reads CASSSPGTEKLFF. DNA for the CDR3: TGTGCCAGCAGTTCACCGGGGACGGAAAAACTGTTTTTT. This rearrangement joins TRBV27 to TRBJ1-4; D might be TRBD1 (5 bases). CDR3 length: 13 residues. Germline V lookup: CDR1 MNHEY, CDR2 SMNVEV (reference sequence). The V end was cut by 4 bases, the J end by 8 bases, with 11 bases between. Based on the CDR3 plus reference TRBV27 and TRBJ1-4, the full variable domain is EAQVTQNPRYLITVTGKKLTVTCSQNMNHEYMSWYRQDPGLGLRQIYYSMNVEVTDKGDVPEGYKVSRKEKRNFPLILESPSPNQTSLYFCASSSPGTEKLFFGSGTQLSVL.

This chain uses TRBV7-3 with TRBJ2-1; 7 positions match TRBD2. This CDR3 is built from 20 residues. Trimming at V came to 4 bases and at J to 0 bases, leaving 18 bases not matched to a gene. Germline CDR1 and CDR2: SGHTA and FQGTGA. The CDR3 nucleotides are TGTGCCAGCAGCTCCACGCCAATCACTAGCGCTCCGAACTCCTACAATGAGCAGTTCTTC. As protein: CASSSTPITSAPNSYNEQFF.

The chain is built from TRBV5-4 and TRBJ1-1; TRBD1 matches at 7 bases. The germline gives CDR1 SGHNT, CDR2 YYREEE (reference sequence). The CDR3 is 14 residues long. The V gene end was trimmed by 4 bases and the J gene end by 5 bases; junction bases not matched to a gene: 8. Here the CDR3 DNA reads TGTGCCAGCAGCCGATGGGGACAGAGTACTGAAGCTTTCTTT. This sequence encodes CASSRWGQSTEAFF. The full variable domain, in which reference TRBV5-4 and TRBJ1-1 provide the parts outside the CDR3, is ETGVTQSPTHLIKTRGQQVTLRCSSQSGHNTVSWYQQALGQGPQFIFQYYREEENGRGNFPPRFSGLQFPNYSSELNVNALELDDSALYLCASSRWGQSTEAFFGQGTRLTVV.

The chain uses TRBV10-3 and TRBJ2-3; TRBD2 matches at 8 bases. Trimming removed 4 bases from V and 1 base from J; junction bases left unmatched: 7. The CDR3 runs to 16 residues. Germline values: CDR1 ENHRY, CDR2 SYGVKD. CDR3 coding DNA: TGTGCCATCAGTGCCCAGCGGGGGCGCGGCACAGATACGCAGTATTTT. Translated: CAISAQRGRGTDTQYF.

The chain has TRBV5-4 and TRBJ2-7; 10 nucleotides align to TRBD2. The CDR3 has 16 amino acids. The germline V gene encodes CDR1 SGHNT and CDR2 YYREEE (reference sequence). Trimming removed 0 bases from V and 6 bases from J; junction bases left unmatched: 9. Written as DNA, the CDR3 is TGTGCCAGCAGCTTGGCACCACTAGCGGGATCTCTCGAGCAGTACTTC. Translating it yields CASSLAPLAGSLEQYF. Full variable domain (rest looked up from reference TRBV5-4 and TRBJ2-7): ETGVTQSPTHLIKTRGQQVTLRCSSQSGHNTVSWYQQALGQGPQFIFQYYREEENGRGNFPPRFSGLQFPNYSSELNVNALELDDSALYLCASSLAPLAGSLEQYFGPGTRLTVT.

V is TRBV27 and J is TRBJ1-1; D possibly corresponds to TRBD1 (5 bases). The CDR3 covers 15 residues. Deletions cut 3 bases from V and 1 base from J, with 12 bases between. Per germline, CDR1 MNHEY and CDR2 SMNVEV (reference sequence). CDR3 in DNA: TGTGCCAGCAGTTTGGGGCCCAAGGGGAACACTGAAGCTTTCTTT. It yields the protein CASSLGPKGNTEAFF.